This T cell receptor (beta chain) emerged from a study of T cell repertoires in aging, cancer and after chemotherapy. Across the study: The whole study produced a dataset of around 8.4 million TCR reads. Whole-study results and caveats: Rebound thymic output was suggested by rising median generation probability during chemotherapy in each cancer cohort. Healthy donors lost TCR diversity with age mainly through richness, cancer patients through richness and evenness. Age-matched healthy donors had significantly more diverse, less clonal blood TCR repertoires than untreated cancer patients.

Multiplex touch-down PCR with TRB-A/B primers amplified rearranged V-D-J TRB sequences. MiXCR was run by TCRdb on the multiplex PCR reads, yielding one entry per CDR3 protein. The repertoire holds 8,100 or so distinct CDR3 sequences, less than 40% seen once, with 4% to 5.5% in the top ten. CDR1 and CDR2 (germline): MNHEY, SVGEGT. CDR3 length equals 17 residues. The V segment lost 4 bases and the J segment 8 bases; nucleotides outside the gene matches: 11. This clonotype was found a few times. Antigen unknown. Peripheral blood genomic DNA, not sorted cells or RNA, was the template. The V gene is TRBV6-2 or TRBV6-3, the J gene TRBJ2-1, with 13 bases fitting TRBD2. Sequenced input: blood. This receptor was taken from a human donor in good health. The CDR3 DNA reads as TGTGCCAGCAGTTCCGTCTACGGACTAGCGGGAGCGGATGAGCAGTTCTTC. This codes for CASSSVYGLAGADEQFF.